This TCR beta chain was profiled in a study of shared clonotypes between healthy human individuals. Study-wide points: On the whole, naive subsets had larger estimated richness than memory subsets had.

Trimming removed 0 bases from V and 2 bases from J, with 10 bases in between. This CDR3 has 15 amino acids. The germline V gene encodes CDR1 MNHEY and CDR2 SMNVEV (reference sequence). Sequenced by immunoSEQ multiplex PCR; TCRdb stores in-frame clones only, minus some. The table shows 800,000 to 1,200,000 clones, with around 78% occurring only once. With regard to this clone: What it binds is unknown.

This sequence joins TRBV27 and TRBJ1-2; tentative D call: TRBD1 (5 bases). This clonotype originated in a man aged 18 to 30 in good health. Some clones in this sample may be carry-over from other donors' samples. Sample: memory CD4+ T cells from PBMCs. The subset was: CD45RA-negative fraction. The CDR3 sequence: CASSLSGAVNYGYTF. Written as DNA, the CDR3 is TGTGCCAGCAGTTTATCAGGGGCCGTGAACTATGGCTACACCTTC.